This T cell receptor (beta chain) comes out of a study of control samples from healthy donors and cancer patients. There are a few counts of this clone. Profiled with immunoSEQ multiplex PCR; TCRdb holds only in-frame clones, not every one. This sample has 250,000 to 300,000 clones, with roughly 87% found just once. CDR1 and CDR2 (germline): SGDLS, YYNGEE. The CDR3 extends over 18 amino acids. Trimming at V came to 2 bases and at J to 1 base, leaving 9 bases not matched to a gene. The rearrangement uses TRBV9 and TRBJ2-3; 11 nucleotides align to TRBD2. Source material: PBMCs. The sequence was obtained from a woman aged 55-69 years with lung cancer. The CDR3 protein is CASSVTLAGGLGTDTQYF. The CDR3, as DNA: TGTGCCAGCAGCGTTACCCTAGCGGGGGGCCTGGGCACAGATACGCAGTATTTT.